Shown below are 4 T cell receptor beta chains from a single sample sequenced in a study of blood T cells in healthy people across ages. With a J-beta primer mix and a sample-barcoded 5' primer, a second PCR ran about 7 to 12 cycles. TCRdb called the 5' RACE reads again in MiXCR, with one record for every CDR3 protein. The table lists over 1,500,000 distinct CDR3 sequences, around 48% of them singletons. The source material was blood. These TCRs come from a woman aged 40 to 50 in good health.

V is TRBV2 and J is TRBJ2-3; D may match TRBD1 or TRBD2 (6 bases each). Germline lookup yields CDR1 SNHLY and CDR2 FYNNEI. Trimming took off 9 bases at V and 6 bases at J, with 28 bases between the two ends. The CDR3 spans 17 residues. CDR3 protein: CASPGVEGGLVDDTQYF. The CDR3 DNA sequence: TGTGCCAGTCCGGGGGTAGAGGGGGGCTTAGTCGATGATACGCAGTATTTT.

There are a few counts of this clonotype. The rearrangement links TRBV6-2 or TRBV6-3 to TRBJ1-2; TRBD1 agrees at 8 bases. Germline values: CDR1 MNHEY, CDR2 SVGEGT. Trimming at V came to 3 bases and at J to 5 bases, leaving 5 bases not matched to a gene. The CDR3 is 14 residues long. CDR3: CASSYQTGGYGYTF. In nucleotides, the CDR3 is TGTGCCAGCAGTTATCAAACAGGGGGTTATGGCTACACCTTC.

This clonotype was detected only a few times. V gene TRBV6-5 combines with J gene TRBJ1-6, with 9 bases matching TRBD1. The J segment lost 6 bases and the V segment lost 7 bases, leaving 4 bases of the junction unmatched. Germline V gene lookup returns CDR1 MNHEY and CDR2 SVGAGI. The CDR3 is made up of 14 amino acids. The CDR3 coding sequence is TGTGCCAGCAACCCGGACAGGGGTAATTCACCCCTCCACTTT. Translated, it gives CASNPDRGNSPLHF.

This chain uses TRBV4-3 with TRBJ2-6; D might be TRBD1 or TRBD2, each matching 5 bases. CDR3 length: 16 amino acids. Germline V gives CDR1 LGHNA, CDR2 YSLEER. Deletions cut 0 bases from V and 4 bases from J, with 10 bases between. The CDR3: CASSQDHGAGANVLTF. The CDR3 bases are TGCGCCAGCAGCCAAGATCACGGGGCGGGGGCCAACGTCCTGACTTTC.